The T cell receptor (beta chain) under discussion was sequenced for a study of T cell repertoires in cytomegalovirus infection. The wider study: Matching HLA type and CMV infection were both indicated by public TCR beta signatures.

TCRdb processed the reads anew with MiXCR; each CDR3 protein has one entry. The table includes 100,000 to 150,000 distinct CDR3 sequences, roughly 9% detected once. The CDR3 has 15 amino acids. Trimming removed 3 bases from V and 10 bases from J, with 16 bases in between. Germline CDR1 is MDHEN and CDR2 is SYDVKM. Study-level points and caveats: Clonotype analysis showed dominance of the ex vivo response by HLA-C-restricted CMV-specific TCR beta clonotypes.

This clonotype has a handful of counts. The target antigen is unknown. The sample consisted of PBMCs. This chain uses TRBV28 with TRBJ1-6, with D uncertain. The sequence came from a human donor in good health (CMV status not recorded). Some clones in this sample may be carry-over from other donors' samples. The CDR3 region is CASSFPSLGSSPLHF. The CDR3 DNA sequence: TGTGCCAGCAGTTTCCCCTCGCTGGGGTCATCACCCCTCCACTTT.